What follows is one T cell receptor (beta chain) and its context. There are a few counts of this clone. Its target antigen remains unknown. Base quality data are lacking; no much larger clone is found one base away. The study tested focal radiation therapy combined with CTLA-4 blockade (ipilimumab) in patients with chemo-refractory metastatic non-small-cell lung cancer. The germline V gene specifies SGHDT as CDR1 and YYEEEE as CDR2. V is trimmed back by 5 bases and J by 5 bases, and the junction contains 12 bases that no gene match accounts for. Including the terminal cysteine and phenylalanine, the CDR3 comprises 16 residues. Solely the CDR3 DNA is kept, with 48 bases framed from the first base. The data stem from a study of radiotherapy plus CTLA-4 blockade in lung cancer (dated by TCRdb to the late 2010s). For context, the study as a whole: Objective responses were observed in more than 15% of enrolled patients, and disease control was achieved in roughly 29%.

Here is what the overall study found, with its caveats: After treatment with radiotherapy and ipilimumab, TCR clones that originated in tumors expanded in peripheral blood. The strongest predictors of response, as reported, were early dynamic changes in blood T cell clones along with a rise in serum interferon-beta after radiation.

Libraries came from the immunoSEQ multiplex PCR assay. TCRdb limited this immuneACCESS table to in-frame rearrangements with V and J called. A share of clones is missing; checked studies link under half to unresolved V genes, and the rest is unexplained. The sample table records 70,000 to 90,000 clones; around 82% of these occur just once. The ten largest clones take up roughly 7% of the sample. The chain employs TRBV5-6 and TRBJ2-5; TRBD1 agrees with 10 junctional bases. This clonotype originated in a human donor with non-small cell lung cancer who had a complete response to radiotherapy plus ipilimumab. The specimen was peripheral blood, collected from a patient treated with radiotherapy plus ipilimumab. The CDR3 reads as follows: CASSRRDRGFKETQYF. The bases read TGTGCCAGCAGTCGTCGGGACAGGGGATTTAAGGAGACCCAGTACTTC.